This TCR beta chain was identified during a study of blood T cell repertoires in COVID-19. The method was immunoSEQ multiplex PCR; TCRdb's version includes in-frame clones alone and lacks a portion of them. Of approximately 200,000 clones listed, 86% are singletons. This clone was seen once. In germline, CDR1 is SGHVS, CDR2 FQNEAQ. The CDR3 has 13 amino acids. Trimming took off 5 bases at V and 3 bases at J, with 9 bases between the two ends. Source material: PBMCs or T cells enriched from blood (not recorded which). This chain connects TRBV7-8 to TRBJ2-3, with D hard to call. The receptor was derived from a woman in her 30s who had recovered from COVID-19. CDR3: CASSILETDTQYF. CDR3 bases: TGTGCCAGCAGCATTTTGGAGACAGATACGCAGTATTTT.